The 10 T cell receptor beta chains given below trace back to one sample, sequenced in a study of blood T cells in healthy people across ages (dated by TCRdb to the mid-2010s). Receptor libraries were prepared by 5' RACE. The instrument given in TCRdb is Illumina HiSeq 2500. The second PCR ran for roughly 7 to 12 cycles and used a J-beta primer mix along with a sample-barcoded 5' primer. TCRdb redid the processing of the public reads, applying fastp at Q25 and MiXCR, and retained in-frame beta chains. Each entry is one CDR3 protein sequence, shown with its most common DNA and genes. The sample table lists approximately 670,000 distinct CDR3 sequences, around 43% of them with a count of one. Around 30% of the sample belongs to the ten largest clones. The material sequenced was blood. The receptor source for this set is a man at least 80 years old in good health.

A note on this clonotype: The junction departs from germline at one end; a sequencing error may be responsible. The V call is TRBV3-1, the J call TRBJ2-7, with a possible D match to TRBD2 (5 bases). CDR1 LGHDT and CDR2 YNNKEL come from the germline V gene (reference sequence). The length of the CDR3 is 13 residues. The CDR3 sequence is CAGSLGRGYEQYF. Here the CDR3 DNA reads TGTGCCGGCAGCCTCGGCCGGGGTTACGAGCAGTACTTC.

This clonotype has more than one count but fewer than ten. This chain connects TRBV3-1 to TRBJ1-1, with D unresolved. V lost 2 bases to trimming and J lost 8 bases, with 12 bases between them. The CDR3 spans 13 residues. Germline assignment: CDR1 LGHDT and CDR2 YNNKEL (reference sequence). For the CDR3, the DNA is TGTGCCAGCAGCCAAAGCCGGACGTCGGAAGCTTTCTTT. Amino acid sequence: CASSQSRTSEAFF.

Many counts were recorded for this clonotype. The V and J genes are TRBV7-2 and TRBJ2-3; 8 nucleotides match TRBD2. Germline CDR1 is SGHTA and CDR2 is FQGNSA. V gave up 1 base and J gave up 6 bases; unmatched junction bases: 3. This CDR3 comprises 14 residues. CDR3 sequence: CASSLGSSGDTQYF. CDR3 coding DNA: TGTGCCAGCAGCTTAGGGTCTAGCGGGGATACGCAGTATTTT.

This chain uses TRBV3-1 with TRBJ2-1; TRBD2 matches at 13 bases. With 4 bases clipped from V and 8 bases from J, the junction kept 8 bases outside the gene matches. This CDR3 spans 16 amino acids. Germline V gene sequence: CDR1 LGHDT, CDR2 YNNKEL (reference sequence). CDR3 residues: CASSLRTSGGLDEQFF. DNA for the CDR3: TGTGCCAGCAGCCTTAGGACTAGCGGGGGACTAGATGAGCAGTTCTTC.

The rearrangement uses TRBV3-1 and TRBJ2-1; D gene uncertain. Germline V gene sequence: CDR1 LGHDT, CDR2 YNNKEL (reference sequence). The CDR3 spans 12 residues. Trimming removed 2 bases from V and 9 bases from J, with 8 bases in between. The CDR3, as DNA: TGTGCCAGCAGCCAATCCAACGCTGAGCAGTTCTTC. Translating gives CASSQSNAEQFF.

About this clonotype: Relative to the germline gene, one junction end is altered; a read error may explain this. The chain is built from TRBV7-3 and TRBJ2-3, with D possibly TRBD2 on 6 matching bases. CDR1 SGHTA and CDR2 FQGTGA come from the germline V gene. CDR3 size: 14 residues. The CDR3 region is CSSSFGGEADTQYF. The DNA of the CDR3 is TGTTCCAGCAGCTTCGGGGGTGAGGCAGATACGCAGTATTTT.

There are a few counts of this clonotype. The chain has TRBV7-2 and TRBJ2-5; D unresolved. The germline CDR1 and CDR2 sequences are SGHTA and FQGNSA. The CDR3 covers 14 residues. The V end was cut by 1 base, the J end by 5 bases, with 11 bases between. CDR3 in amino acids: CASSLVGYGETQYF. The CDR3 nucleotides are TGTGCCAGCAGCTTAGTTGGATACGGGGAGACCCAGTACTTC.

The sample holds many counts of this clonotype. The rearrangement links TRBV7-2 to TRBJ2-7, with 9 bases aligning to TRBD1. The CDR3 is 14 residues long. Germline CDR1 and CDR2: SGHTA and FQGNSA. V lost 4 bases, J lost 5 bases, and 6 bases stayed unmatched. This CDR3 is CASSSQGAIDEQYF. CDR3 sequence (DNA): TGTGCCAGCAGCTCACAGGGGGCCATAGACGAGCAGTACTTC.

The CDR3 reads CSAGTAGGDDGYTF. CDR3 DNA: TGCAGTGCTGGGACAGCGGGAGGGGATGATGGCTACACCTTC. The chain links TRBV20-1 to TRBJ1-2; 7 bases agree with TRBD1. The CDR3 contains 14 residues. Germline V gives CDR1 DFQATT, CDR2 SNEGSKA (reference sequence). V shed 5 bases, J shed 6 bases, and the junction held 12 bases outside the gene matches.

The sample holds a few counts of this clonotype. This sequence joins TRBV6-2 or TRBV6-3 and TRBJ2-7; 9 bases are a match to TRBD1. The trim removed 6 bases at V and 2 bases at J, leaving 8 bases unmatched. CDR1 and CDR2 (germline): MNHEY, SVGEGT. This CDR3 region has 15 residues. The CDR3 DNA sequence: TGTGCCAGCAGCCCAACCCGACAGGGGGCCTACGAGCAGTACTTC. It translates to CASSPTRQGAYEQYF.